This T cell receptor beta chain was obtained from a study of control samples from healthy donors and cancer patients. V gave up 9 bases and J gave up 6 bases, with 12 bases separating them. This CDR3 contains 12 residues. CDR1 MNHEY and CDR2 SVGAGI come from the germline V gene. Using immunoSEQ multiplex PCR, the repertoire was profiled, and TCRdb retains in-frame clones only, with some absent. The table has around 170,000 clones, roughly 90% seen once. The chain has TRBV6-5 and TRBJ1-3, with D possibly being TRBD1 (6 bases). The specimen was blood. The receptor comes from a woman aged 25-40 years in good health. Written as DNA, the CDR3 is TGTGCCAGTTGGACAGAAGAAAACACCATATATTTT. Encoded protein: CASWTEENTIYF.